This T cell receptor (beta chain) derives from a study of T cell responses to AZD1222 COVID-19 vaccine. Study outcomes and limitations: Donors in the cohort were predominantly white British and more often female, and clonal diversity was possibly underestimated. There were repertoire samples only from the period after the peak T cell response.

In germline, CDR1 is SGHDN, CDR2 FVKESK. CDR3 length: 13 residues. Trimming cost V 6 bases and J 0 bases, with 3 bases left between them. Using immunoSEQ multiplex PCR, the repertoire was profiled, and TCRdb retains in-frame clones only, with some absent. The data show around 120,000 clones, 92% seen once. A note on this clone: Its antigen is unknown.

The chain has TRBV14 and TRBJ2-6; D not certain. The TCR sequence derives from an adult in good health. The input for sequencing was peripheral blood, taken on day 0 of AZD1222 vaccination. The DNA of the CDR3 is TGTGCCAGCAGGATCTCTGGGGCCAACGTCCTGACTTTC. Its translation: CASRISGANVLTF.